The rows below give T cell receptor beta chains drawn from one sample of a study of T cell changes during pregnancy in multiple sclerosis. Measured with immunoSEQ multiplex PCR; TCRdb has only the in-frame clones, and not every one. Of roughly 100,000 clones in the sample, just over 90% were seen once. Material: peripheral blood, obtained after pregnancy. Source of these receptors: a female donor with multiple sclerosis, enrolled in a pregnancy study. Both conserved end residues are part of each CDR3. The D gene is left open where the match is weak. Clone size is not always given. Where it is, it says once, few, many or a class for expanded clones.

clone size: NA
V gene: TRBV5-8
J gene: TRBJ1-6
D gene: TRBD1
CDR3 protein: CASSLEGAVSYNSPLHF
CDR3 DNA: TGTGCCAGCAGCTTGGAGGGGGCGGTCTCCTATAATTCACCCCTCCACTTT

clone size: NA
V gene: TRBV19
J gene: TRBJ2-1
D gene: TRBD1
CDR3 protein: CASEGQGDHNEQFF
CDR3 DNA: TGTGCCAGCGAGGGACAGGGGGACCACAATGAGCAGTTCTTC

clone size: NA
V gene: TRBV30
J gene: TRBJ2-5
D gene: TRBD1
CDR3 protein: CAWGTGGLGTQYF
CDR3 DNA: TGTGCCTGGGGGACAGGAGGGTTGGGGACCCAGTACTTC

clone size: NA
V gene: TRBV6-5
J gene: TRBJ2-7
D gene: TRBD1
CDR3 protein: CASSYLKGTGGYEQYF
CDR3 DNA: TGTGCCAGCAGTTACCTAAAGGGGACAGGGGGCTACGAGCAGTACTTC

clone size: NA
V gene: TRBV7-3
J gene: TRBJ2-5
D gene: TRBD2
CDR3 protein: CASSHGGYQETQYF
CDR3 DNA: TGTGCCAGCAGCCACGGGGGGTACCAAGAGACCCAGTACTTC

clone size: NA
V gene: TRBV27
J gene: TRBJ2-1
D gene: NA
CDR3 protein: CASSYDFSSYNEQFF
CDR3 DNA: TGTGCCAGCAGTTACGACTTCAGCTCCTACAATGAGCAGTTCTTC

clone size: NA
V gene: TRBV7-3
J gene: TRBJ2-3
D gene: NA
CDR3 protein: CASSPPGTDTQYF
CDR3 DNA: TGTGCCAGCAGCCCGCCGGGGACAGATACGCAGTATTTT

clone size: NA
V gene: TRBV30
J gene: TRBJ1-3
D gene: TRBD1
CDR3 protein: CAGQGIHSGNTIYF
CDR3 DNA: TGTGCAGGACAGGGGATCCACTCTGGAAACACCATATATTTT

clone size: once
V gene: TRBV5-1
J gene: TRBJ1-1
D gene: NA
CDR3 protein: CASSLDSGVQAFF
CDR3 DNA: TGCGCCAGCAGCTTGGATAGCGGGGTTCAAGCTTTCTTT

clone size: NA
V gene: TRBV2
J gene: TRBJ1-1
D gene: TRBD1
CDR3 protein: CASSGGQGALITEAFF
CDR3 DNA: TGTGCCAGCAGTGGAGGACAGGGGGCATTGATCACTGAAGCTTTCTTT

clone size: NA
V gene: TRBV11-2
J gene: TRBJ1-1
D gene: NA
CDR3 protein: CASSFLEGVATEAFF
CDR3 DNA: TGTGCCAGCAGCTTTTTAGAAGGGGTGGCCACTGAAGCTTTCTTT

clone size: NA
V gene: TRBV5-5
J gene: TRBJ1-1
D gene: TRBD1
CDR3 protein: CASSTGQGVTEAFF
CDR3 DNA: TGTGCCAGCAGCACAGGACAGGGGGTCACTGAAGCTTTCTTT

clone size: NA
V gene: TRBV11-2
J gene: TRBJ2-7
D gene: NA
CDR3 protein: CASSLRGTASYEQYF
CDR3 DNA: TGTGCCAGCAGCTTACGGGGGACGGCTTCCTACGAGCAGTACTTC

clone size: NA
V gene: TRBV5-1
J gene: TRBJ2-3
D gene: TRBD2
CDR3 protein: CASSLRGTGGDTQYF
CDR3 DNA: TGCGCCAGCAGCTTGAGAGGGACGGGAGGAGATACGCAGTATTTT

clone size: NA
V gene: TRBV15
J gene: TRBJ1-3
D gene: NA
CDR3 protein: CATSRDIGQTNTIYF
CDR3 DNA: TGTGCCACCAGCAGAGATATAGGACAGACAAACACCATATATTTT

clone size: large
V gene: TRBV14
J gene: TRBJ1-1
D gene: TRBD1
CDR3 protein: CASSHSFRDRGSVNTEAFF
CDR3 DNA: TGTGCCAGCAGCCACAGCTTCCGAGACAGGGGCTCGGTGAACACTGAAGCTTTCTTT

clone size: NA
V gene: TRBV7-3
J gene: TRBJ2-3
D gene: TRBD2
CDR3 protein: CASSAGGHTDTQYF
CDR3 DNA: TGTGCCAGCAGCGCGGGGGGCCACACAGATACGCAGTATTTT

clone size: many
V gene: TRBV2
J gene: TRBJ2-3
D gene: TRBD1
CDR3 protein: CASAGQGVQDTQYF
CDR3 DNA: TGTGCCAGTGCGGGACAGGGGGTACAAGATACGCAGTATTTT

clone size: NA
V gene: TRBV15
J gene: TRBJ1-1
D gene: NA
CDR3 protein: CATSPRGVNTEAFF
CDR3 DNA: TGTGCCACCAGCCCCAGGGGTGTGAACACTGAAGCTTTCTTT

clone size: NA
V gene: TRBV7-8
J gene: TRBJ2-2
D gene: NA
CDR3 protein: CASSLSGGQSGELFF
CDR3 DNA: TGTGCCAGCAGCTTATCCGGGGGGCAGAGCGGGGAGCTGTTTTTT

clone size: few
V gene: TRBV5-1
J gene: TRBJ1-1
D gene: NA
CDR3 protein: CASSVQAAENTEAFF
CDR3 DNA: TGCGCCAGCAGCGTACAGGCAGCAGAGAACACTGAAGCTTTCTTT

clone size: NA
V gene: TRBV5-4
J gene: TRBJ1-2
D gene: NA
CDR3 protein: CASIDPMRGTNYGYTF
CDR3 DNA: TGTGCCAGCATCGACCCAATGAGGGGGACTAACTATGGCTACACCTTC

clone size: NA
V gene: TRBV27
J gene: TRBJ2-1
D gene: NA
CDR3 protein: CASSYKGHEQFF
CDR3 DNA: TGTGCCAGCAGTTACAAGGGGCATGAGCAGTTCTTC

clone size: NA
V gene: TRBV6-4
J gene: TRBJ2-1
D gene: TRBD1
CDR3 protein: CASSDSLTGDMIEQFF
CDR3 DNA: TGTGCCAGCAGTGACTCTCTGACAGGGGACATGATTGAGCAGTTCTTC

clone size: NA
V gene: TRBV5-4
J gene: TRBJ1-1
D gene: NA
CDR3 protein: CASSPGNTEAFF
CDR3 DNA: TGTGCCAGCAGCCCGGGGAACACTGAAGCTTTCTTT

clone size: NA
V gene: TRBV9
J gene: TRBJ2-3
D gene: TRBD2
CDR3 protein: CASSPLTSGGVADTQYF
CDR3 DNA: TGTGCCAGCAGCCCCCTGACTAGCGGGGGAGTAGCAGATACGCAGTATTTT

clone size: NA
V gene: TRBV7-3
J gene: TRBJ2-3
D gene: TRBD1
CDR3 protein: CASSSGQTTDTQYF
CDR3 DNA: TGTGCCAGCAGCTCGGGACAGACCACAGATACGCAGTATTTT

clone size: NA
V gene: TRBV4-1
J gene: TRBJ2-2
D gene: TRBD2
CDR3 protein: CASSTREGNTGELFF
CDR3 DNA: TGCGCCAGCAGCACCCGGGAGGGGAACACCGGGGAGCTGTTTTTT

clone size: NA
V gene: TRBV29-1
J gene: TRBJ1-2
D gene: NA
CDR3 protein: CSVEFIQAPFYGYTF
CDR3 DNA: TGCAGCGTTGAATTTATACAGGCCCCGTTCTATGGCTACACCTTC

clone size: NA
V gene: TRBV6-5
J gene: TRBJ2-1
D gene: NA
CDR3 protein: CASSPGLPYNEQFF
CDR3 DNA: TGTGCCAGCAGTCCCGGACTTCCCTACAATGAGCAGTTCTTC

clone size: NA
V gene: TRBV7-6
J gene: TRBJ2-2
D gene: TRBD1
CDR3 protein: CASSTRTGFSGELFF
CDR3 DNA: TGTGCCAGCAGCACGCGGACAGGGTTTTCCGGGGAGCTGTTTTTT

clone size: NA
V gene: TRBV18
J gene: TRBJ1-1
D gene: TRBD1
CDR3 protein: CASSPGTGGMNTEAFF
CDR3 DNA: TGTGCCAGCTCACCCGGGACAGGGGGAATGAACACTGAAGCTTTCTTT

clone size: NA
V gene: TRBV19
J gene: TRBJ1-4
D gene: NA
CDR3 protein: CASSGPGTNEKLFF
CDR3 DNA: TGTGCCAGTAGTGGCCCGGGAACTAATGAAAAACTGTTTTTT

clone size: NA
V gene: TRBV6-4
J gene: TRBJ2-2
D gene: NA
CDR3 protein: CASGQGTGELFF
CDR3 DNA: TGTGCCAGCGGGCAGGGGACCGGGGAGCTGTTTTTT

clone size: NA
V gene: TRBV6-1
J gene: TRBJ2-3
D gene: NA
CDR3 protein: CASRDGTFTDTQYF
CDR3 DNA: TGTGCCAGCAGGGATGGGACTTTCACAGATACGCAGTATTTT

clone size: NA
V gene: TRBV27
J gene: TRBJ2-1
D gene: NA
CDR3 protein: CASSLRVNRVGNEQFF
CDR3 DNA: TGTGCCAGCAGTTTACGTGTTAACAGGGTGGGCAATGAGCAGTTCTTC

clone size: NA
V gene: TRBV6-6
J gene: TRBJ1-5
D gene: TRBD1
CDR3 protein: CASSYSGQGNQPQHF
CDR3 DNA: TGTGCCAGCAGTTACTCAGGACAGGGCAATCAGCCCCAGCATTTT

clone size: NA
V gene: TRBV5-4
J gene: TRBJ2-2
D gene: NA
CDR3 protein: CASSLGQVNTGELFF
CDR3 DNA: TGTGCCAGCAGCTTGGGACAGGTGAACACCGGGGAGCTGTTTTTT

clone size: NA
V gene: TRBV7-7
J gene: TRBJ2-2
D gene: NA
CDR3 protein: CASSGRLGGDTGELFF
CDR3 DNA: TGTGCTAGCAGCGGCCGGTTGGGAGGAGACACCGGGGAGCTGTTTTTT